These 6 T cell receptor beta chains originate from one sample sequenced in a study of blood T cell repertoires in COVID-19. The table came from immunoSEQ multiplex PCR; TCRdb's copy has only in-frame clones and leaves some out. The data contain around 72,000 clones, approximately 87% of them singletons. Source material: peripheral blood. Source of these receptors: a woman at least 80 years old with acute or convalescent COVID-19.

The J gene is TRBJ1-2, the V gene TRBV5-1; TRBD1 is a possible D gene (6 bases). CDR1 SGHRS and CDR2 YFSETQ come from the germline V gene. CDR3 length: 14 residues. The germline V and J ends were trimmed by 4 bases and 4 bases, with 14 bases remaining between them. The CDR3 coding sequence is TGCGCCAGCAGCCCCACCGACAGGTCCTATGGCTACACCTTC. As protein: CASSPTDRSYGYTF.

The chain is built from TRBV27 and TRBJ1-2; D remains unclear. Germline-derived CDR1 and CDR2 are MNHEY and SMNVEV (reference sequence). The V end was cut by 5 bases, the J end by 6 bases, with 25 bases between. CDR3 length equals 17 residues. The CDR3 bases are TGTGCCAGCAGTCCCCCCACGACGGGGAGCCTGAGGGATGGCTACACCTTC. Translation: CASSPPTTGSLRDGYTF.

The V and J genes are TRBV2 and TRBJ2-3; D is unresolved. Germline-derived CDR1 and CDR2 are SNHLY and FYNNEI. The CDR3 covers 15 residues. Trimming removed 5 bases at V and 4 bases at J, with 16 bases between. The CDR3 nucleotides are TGTGCCAGCAGTCCCGGTCTAAGCATGGCAGATACGCAGTATTTT. Translating it yields CASSPGLSMADTQYF.

The CDR3 bases are TGTGCCAGTAGTACCATACAGGGGGCGAGAAATCAGCCCCAGCATTTT. Translating it yields CASSTIQGARNQPQHF. This chain joins TRBV19 and TRBJ1-5, with 9 bases that match TRBD1. CDR1 LNHDA and CDR2 SQIVND come from the germline V gene (reference sequence). V lost 4 bases and J lost 4; bases outside the gene matches: 8. CDR3 size: 16 residues.

The chain links TRBV5-1 to TRBJ2-1; 12 nucleotides match TRBD1. Germline V gene lookup returns CDR1 SGHRS and CDR2 YFSETQ. The V segment lost 2 bases and the J segment 4 bases; nucleotides outside the gene matches: 7. CDR3 size: 17 residues. In nucleotides, the CDR3 is TGCGCCAGCAGCTTCGGGACAGGGGGCGTCTCGTACAATGAGCAGTTCTTC. This translates into CASSFGTGGVSYNEQFF.

CDR3 sequence: CASSAREAEYF. CDR3 sequence (DNA): TGCGCCAGCAGTGCTCGGGAAGCGGAGTACTTC. The chain couples TRBV10-2 to TRBJ2-7, with TRBD2 as a possible D gene (5 bases). V was pared by 4 bases and J by 11 bases, with 12 bases between. CDR3 size: 11 residues. Germline V CDR1 and CDR2: WSHSY, SAAADI.